The clone carrying this T cell receptor beta chain was observed a few times. Its antigen is not known. With molecular barcodes, quantitative 5'-RACE was used to make the TCR beta libraries. TCRdb reprocessed the 5' RACE reads via MiXCR and lists one record per CDR3 protein. The table includes 300,000 to 400,000 distinct CDR3 sequences, about 20% detected once. The entry originates in a study of CD8 T cells in ankylosing spondylitis. Study-level findings and limits: One TCR beta motif, made up of eight highly homologous variants, appeared characteristic of ankylosing spondylitis blood. Reports of some motif variants in reactive arthritis synovial fluid and blood predate this one. Reportedly, significant enrichment of disease-linked clones occurred in matched ankylosing spondylitis synovial fluid. As for the disease-linked clones, they showed a CD8+ phenotype and occurred at relatively low frequencies in peripheral blood.

There are 14 residues in the CDR3. The V and J ends lost 2 bases and 7 bases respectively, with 12 bases between them. Germline V lookup: CDR1 MGHRA, CDR2 YSYEKL. The chain recombines TRBV4-1 with TRBJ1-5; maybe TRBD1 (6 bases). Sequencing input: blood, either unsorted or a sorted T cell fraction (not recorded which). The clonotype was recovered from a male donor with ankylosing spondylitis. CDR3 residues: CASSQQGSKQPQHF. In nucleotides, the CDR3 is TGCGCCAGCAGCCAACAGGGGTCGAAACAGCCCCAGCATTTT.